This is a list of T cell receptor beta chains from one sample in a study of CD8+ T cells in alopecia areata. Sequencing used immunoSEQ multiplex PCR; TCRdb keeps in-frame clones, though not all of them. This table holds about 140,000 clones, 45% to 60% found once. The specimen comprised CD4+ T cells sorted from blood, sampled at week 0. These receptors were collected from a human donor with alopecia areata. Both conserved end residues are part of each CDR3. A D gene is named only where the DNA matches it firmly. Clone size is not always given. Where it is, it says once, few, many or a class for expanded clones.

V gene,clone size,J gene,D gene,CDR3 protein,CDR3 DNA
TRBV30,NA,TRBJ1-5,TRBD1,CAWSVGTGINQPQHF,TGTGCCTGGAGTGTAGGGACAGGGATCAATCAGCCCCAGCATTTT
TRBV19,NA,TRBJ2-5,NA,CASGGKGLPQETQYF,TGTGCCAGTGGAGGTAAAGGCCTCCCTCAAGAGACCCAGTACTTC
TRBV28,NA,TRBJ2-5,NA,CASSRDGETQYF,TGTGCCAGCAGTCGCGATGGAGAGACCCAGTACTTC
TRBV7-9,NA,TRBJ1-1,NA,CASSMDSNTEAFF,TGTGCCAGCAGCATGGACTCGAACACTGAAGCTTTCTTT
TRBV29-1,few,TRBJ2-1,NA,CSVVSGFSYNEQFF,TGCAGCGTTGTAAGCGGCTTCTCCTACAATGAGCAGTTCTTC
TRBV29-1,NA,TRBJ2-7,TRBD1,CSVDLGTGAHEQYF,TGCAGCGTTGATTTGGGGACAGGGGCCCACGAGCAGTACTTC
TRBV4-1,NA,TRBJ1-5,TRBD1,CASSQVGQGGNQPQHF,TGCGCCAGCAGCCAAGTAGGGCAGGGGGGCAATCAGCCCCAGCATTTT
TRBV9,NA,TRBJ1-5,NA,CASSVDWDSNQPQHF,TGTGCCAGCAGCGTAGATTGGGACAGCAATCAGCCCCAGCATTTT
TRBV6-6,NA,TRBJ2-7,NA,CASSEGRTGEQYF,TGTGCCAGCAGTGAGGGTAGGACCGGCGAGCAGTACTTC
TRBV30,NA,TRBJ2-6,NA,CAWVKERVTGANVLTF,TGTGCCTGGGTTAAAGAAAGGGTGACTGGGGCCAACGTCCTGACTTTC
TRBV29-1,NA,TRBJ2-3,TRBD1,CSVEDLGGRGDTQYF,TGCAGCGTTGAAGATTTAGGGGGCAGAGGGGATACGCAGTATTTT